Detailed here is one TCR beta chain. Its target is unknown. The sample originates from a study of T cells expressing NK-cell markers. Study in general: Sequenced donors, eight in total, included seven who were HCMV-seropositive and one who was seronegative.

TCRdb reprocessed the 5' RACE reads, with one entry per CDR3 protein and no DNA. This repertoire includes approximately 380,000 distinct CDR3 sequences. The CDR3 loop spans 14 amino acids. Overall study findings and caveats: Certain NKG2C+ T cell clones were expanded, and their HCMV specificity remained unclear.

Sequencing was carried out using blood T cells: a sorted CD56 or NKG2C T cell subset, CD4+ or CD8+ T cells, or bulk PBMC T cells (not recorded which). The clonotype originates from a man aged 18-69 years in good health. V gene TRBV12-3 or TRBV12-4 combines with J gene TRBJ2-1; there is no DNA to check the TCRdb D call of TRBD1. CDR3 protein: CASSLVTGYNEQFF.